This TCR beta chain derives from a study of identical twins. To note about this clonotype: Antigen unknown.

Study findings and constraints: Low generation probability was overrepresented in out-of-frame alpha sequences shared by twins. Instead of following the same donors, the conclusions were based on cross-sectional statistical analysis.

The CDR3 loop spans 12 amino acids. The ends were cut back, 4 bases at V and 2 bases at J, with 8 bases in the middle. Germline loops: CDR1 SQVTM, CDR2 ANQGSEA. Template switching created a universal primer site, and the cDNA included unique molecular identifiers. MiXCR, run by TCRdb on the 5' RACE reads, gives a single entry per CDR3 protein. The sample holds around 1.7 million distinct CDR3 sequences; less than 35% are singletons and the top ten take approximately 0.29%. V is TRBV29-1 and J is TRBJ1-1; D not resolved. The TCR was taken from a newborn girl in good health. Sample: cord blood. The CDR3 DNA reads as TGCAGCGTTGCGTCTGATAACACTGAAGCTTTCTTT. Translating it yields CSVASDNTEAFF.